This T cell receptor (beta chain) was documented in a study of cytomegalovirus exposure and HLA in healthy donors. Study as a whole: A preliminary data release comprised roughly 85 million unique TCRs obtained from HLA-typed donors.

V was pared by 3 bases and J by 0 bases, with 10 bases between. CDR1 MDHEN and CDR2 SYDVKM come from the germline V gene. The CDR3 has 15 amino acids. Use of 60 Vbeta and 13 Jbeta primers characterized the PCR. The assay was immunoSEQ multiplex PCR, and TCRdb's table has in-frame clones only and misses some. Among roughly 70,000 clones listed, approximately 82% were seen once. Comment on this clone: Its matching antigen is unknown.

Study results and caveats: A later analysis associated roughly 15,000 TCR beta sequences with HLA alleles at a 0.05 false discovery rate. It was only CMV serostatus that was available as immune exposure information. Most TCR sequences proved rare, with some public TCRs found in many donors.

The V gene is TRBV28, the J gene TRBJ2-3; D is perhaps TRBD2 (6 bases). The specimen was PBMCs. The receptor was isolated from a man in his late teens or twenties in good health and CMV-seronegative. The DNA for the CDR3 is TGTGCCAGCAGTTTTGGAGGGGCCAGCACAGATACGCAGTATTTT. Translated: CASSFGGASTDTQYF.